This T cell receptor beta chain is drawn from a study of cytomegalovirus exposure and HLA in healthy donors. Points from the study as a whole: In the 130 or so validation repertoires, more than 85% of cluster scores exceeded 0, per a later analysis. High sensitivity and specificity were reportedly achieved when the classifier diagnosed cytomegalovirus status.

On this clone: The target antigen is unknown.

Assay used: immunoSEQ multiplex PCR; TCRdb lists only in-frame clones, some missing. The table lists about 160,000 clones, about 90% of them singletons. V dropped 6 bases and J dropped 7; count of bases not matched to a gene: 5. Germline V gene sequence: CDR1 SNHLY, CDR2 FYNNEI. CDR3 length: 13 amino acids. This chain uses TRBV2 with TRBJ2-2, with 7 bases matching TRBD2. The sequence derives from a man aged 18 to 29 in good health and CMV-seropositive. Specimen: PBMCs. The CDR3 protein is CASRDGRGGELFF. For the CDR3, the DNA is TGTGCCAGCAGGGATGGGAGGGGCGGGGAGCTGTTTTTT.